The T cell receptor (beta chain) under discussion was sequenced for a study of radiotherapy plus CTLA-4 blockade in lung cancer. About the research overall: Of the patients, about 17% showed objective responses and about 30% attained disease control.

A remark on this clone: The target antigen is unknown.

Findings and limits, study-wide: Among blood TCR repertoires after radiotherapy plus ipilimumab, tumor-derived clones expanded.

Germline V gene sequence: CDR1 LNHDA, CDR2 SQIVND (reference sequence). The CDR3 runs 13 residues. V lost 7 bases, J lost 3 bases, and 12 bases lay in between. Repertoires were generated with immunoSEQ multiplex PCR, while TCRdb's copy carries only in-frame clones and drops some. The repertoire holds about 73,000 clones, with about nine tenths as singletons. The V gene is TRBV19, the J gene TRBJ1-1; D gene uncertain. The specimen comprised peripheral blood, sampled from a patient treated with radiotherapy plus ipilimumab. The source is a human donor with non-small cell lung cancer that progressed on radiotherapy plus ipilimumab. The CDR3 reads CASMEGWDTEAFF. In DNA form, the CDR3 reads TGTGCCAGTATGGAAGGGTGGGACACTGAAGCTTTCTTT.